The 23 T cell receptor beta chains below come from one sample, sequenced in a study of T cell responses to AZD1222 COVID-19 vaccine. Profiled with immunoSEQ multiplex PCR; TCRdb holds only in-frame clones, not every one. The data show some 140,000 clones, around four fifths seen once. The specimen comprised peripheral blood, sampled on day 0 of AZD1222 vaccination. Receptor source: an adult in good health.

V usage is TRBV7-9 and J usage is TRBJ2-7; D gene unclear. CDR3 length equals 13 residues. CDR1 and CDR2 (germline): SEHNR, FQNEAQ (reference sequence). Trimming removed 5 bases at V and 3 bases at J, with 11 bases between. CDR3 sequence (DNA): TGTGCCAGCAGCCACGATATTTTCTACGAGCAGTACTTC. It encodes CASSHDIFYEQYF.

The chain recombines TRBV11-2 with TRBJ1-1; D uncertain. CDR3 length: 10 residues. V was pared by 11 bases and J by 5 bases, with 9 bases between. Germline V CDR1 and CDR2: SGHAT, FQNNGV. CDR3 DNA sequence: TGTGCCGAGGGCGGGACTGAAGCTTTCTTT. This encodes CAEGGTEAFF.

This rearrangement joins TRBV19 to TRBJ1-2; 8 bases are shared with TRBD1. V was clipped by 3 bases and J by 7 bases; unmatched bases: 16. Germline CDR1 reads LNHDA; CDR2 reads SQIVND (reference sequence). The CDR3 contains 17 residues. The CDR3: CASSIAGTGLSHGGYTF. CDR3 bases: TGTGCCAGTAGTATCGCTGGGACAGGCCTCTCTCATGGTGGCTACACCTTC.

This chain connects TRBV28 to TRBJ1-6, with 8 bases identical to TRBD1. V shed 6 bases, J shed 6 bases, and the junction held 1 base outside the gene matches. The CDR3 contains 13 residues. From germline, CDR1 is MDHEN and CDR2 SYDVKM. The CDR3 DNA reads TGTGCCAGCAGCCAGGGGGCTAATTCACCCCTCCACTTT. The encoded protein is CASSQGANSPLHF. Full variable domain (outside the CDR3, taken from reference TRBV28 and TRBJ1-6): DVKVTQSSRYLVKRTGEKVFLECVQDMDHENMFWYRQDPGLGLRLIYFSYDVKMKEKGDIPEGYSVSREKKERFSLILESASTNQTSMYLCASSQGANSPLHFGNGTRLTVT.

V gene TRBV4-2 combines with J gene TRBJ2-3; 14 bases are shared with TRBD2. Looked up from germline, CDR1 is LGHNA and CDR2 is YNFKEQ. The CDR3 contains 17 residues. Trimming removed 1 base from V and 4 bases from J; junction bases left unmatched: 4. CDR3 nucleotide sequence: TGTGCCAGCAGCCAAGGGACTAGCGGGGGGTCGGCAGATACGCAGTATTTT. Translated, it gives CASSQGTSGGSADTQYF.

This clone was counted a single time. The chain joins TRBV3-1 (or the pseudogene TRBV3-2) to TRBJ2-7; D is tentatively TRBD1 or TRBD2 (5 bases each). V lost 6 bases and J 6 bases, leaving 18 bases between the germline ends. In germline, CDR1 is LGHDT, CDR2 YNNKEL (reference sequence). CDR3 length: 14 residues. The CDR3 DNA follows: TGTGCCAGCAGAGCGCAAGCGAGGGGTCCCGAGCAGTACTTC. The encoded protein is CASRAQARGPEQYF.

The J gene is TRBJ2-7, the V gene TRBV5-4; TRBD1 matches 8 bases. The germline gives CDR1 SGHNT, CDR2 YYREEE (reference sequence). This CDR3 comprises 16 residues. V lost 5 bases and J lost 3; bases outside the gene matches: 13. DNA of the CDR3: TGTGCCAGCAGACCCGGACAGGGTACGGGTAACTACGAGCAGTACTTC. Residues: CASRPGQGTGNYEQYF.

This chain joins TRBV18 and TRBJ2-2, with D possibly TRBD2 on 6 matching bases. The germline CDR1 and CDR2 sequences are KGHSH and LQKENI. V lost 2 bases and J 3 bases, leaving 10 bases between the germline ends. This CDR3 contains 15 residues. CDR3 bases: TGTGCCAGCTCACCAAGAGGGACTGACACCGGGGAGCTGTTTTTT. Translated, it gives CASSPRGTDTGELFF. Together with reference TRBV18 and TRBJ2-2, the CDR3 gives the full variable domain: NAGVMQNPRHLVRRRGQEARLRCSPMKGHSHVYWYRQLPEEGLKFMVYLQKENIIDESGMPKERFSAEFPKEGPSILRIQQVVRGDSAAYFCASSPRGTDTGELFFGEGSRLTVL.

This chain joins TRBV9 and TRBJ2-5; 7 nucleotides agree with TRBD2. Germline V lookup: CDR1 SGDLS, CDR2 YYNGEE. The trim removed 0 bases at V and 2 bases at J, leaving 10 bases unmatched. The CDR3 runs to 17 residues. The CDR3 here is CASSVEGLGRGQETQYF. In nucleotides, the CDR3 is TGTGCCAGCAGCGTAGAAGGTTTAGGGAGGGGTCAAGAGACCCAGTACTTC.

The gene calls are TRBV7-3 and TRBJ2-1, with 10 bases aligning to TRBD2. This CDR3 has 17 amino acids. Germline-derived CDR1 and CDR2 are SGHTA and FQGTGA. Unmatched junction bases numbered 15, after V lost 4 bases and J lost 9 bases. The CDR3 here is CASSSHWGTSVGSEQFF. CDR3 in DNA: TGTGCCAGCAGCTCCCACTGGGGGACTAGCGTTGGCAGTGAGCAGTTCTTC. The full variable domain, in which reference TRBV7-3 and TRBJ2-1 provide the parts outside the CDR3, is GAGVSQTPSNKVTEKGKYVELRCDPISGHTALYWYRQSLGQGPEFLIYFQGTGAADDSGLPNDRFFAVRPEGSVSTLKIQRTERGDSAVYLCASSSHWGTSVGSEQFFGPGTRLTVL.

The chain has TRBV5-1 and TRBJ1-1, with no clear D. Trimming removed 4 bases at V and 1 base at J, with 11 bases between. The CDR3 consists of 14 residues. CDR1 and CDR2 from the germline V gene are SGHRS and YFSETQ. The CDR3, as DNA: TGCGCCAGCAGCCCCAGGAGGGCGAACACTGAAGCTTTCTTT. It is translated as CASSPRRANTEAFF.

This clone was picked up one time. The gene calls are TRBV7-9 and TRBJ1-1; possible D gene TRBD1, 6 bases. The CDR3 is made up of 16 amino acids. Trimming shortened V by 3 bases and J by 1 base, and 15 bases separated the two germline ends. In germline, CDR1 is SEHNR, CDR2 FQNEAQ (reference sequence). The CDR3 protein is CASSFDGTGKNTEAFF. The DNA for the CDR3 is TGTGCCAGCAGCTTCGATGGAACAGGGAAGAACACTGAAGCTTTCTTT.

The J gene is TRBJ1-6, the V gene TRBV9; D uncertain. Germline CDR1 is SGDLS and CDR2 is YYNGEE. Between the trimmed V and J ends, which lost 0 bases and 10 bases, there was a span of 14 bases. This CDR3 spans 15 amino acids. The CDR3, as DNA: TGTGCCAGCAGCGTAGACGCCCCAAATGGGTCACCCCTCCACTTT. It encodes CASSVDAPNGSPLHF.

CDR3 amino acids: CASSPTGARGLFF. The CDR3 DNA reads TGTGCCAGCAGTCCAACGGGGGCGCGTGGACTGTTTTTT. This chain joins TRBV12-3 or TRBV12-4 and TRBJ1-4; weak D call: TRBD1 (6 bases). The CDR3 loop spans 13 amino acids. Deletions cut 5 bases from V and 13 bases from J, with 17 bases between.

The rearrangement links TRBV3-1 (or the pseudogene TRBV3-2) to TRBJ1-6; the D is unclear. V was clipped by 7 bases and J by 6 bases, with 10 bases between them. The CDR3 is 13 amino acids. Germline assignment: CDR1 LGHDT and CDR2 YNNKEL (reference sequence). For the CDR3, the DNA is TGTGCCAGCAATGTCGGTTTTAATTCACCCCTCCACTTT. The encoded protein is CASNVGFNSPLHF.

The rearrangement uses TRBV3-1 (or the pseudogene TRBV3-2) and TRBJ1-1; 9 positions agree with TRBD1. CDR3 length equals 13 residues. The trim removed 2 bases at V and 8 bases at J, leaving 3 bases unmatched. Germline loops: CDR1 LGHDT, CDR2 YNNKEL (reference sequence). The CDR3 sequence is CASSQLTGGEAFF. The CDR3 nucleotides are TGTGCCAGCAGCCAACTCACAGGGGGCGAAGCTTTCTTT.

V is TRBV5-1 and J is TRBJ2-7; weak D call: TRBD1 (6 bases). The CDR3 has 13 amino acids. With 0 bases removed from V and 6 bases from J, the gap between germline ends came to 10 bases. CDR1 and CDR2 from the germline V gene are SGHRS and YFSETQ. Here the CDR3 reads CASSLAGVGEQYF. The CDR3 region has the DNA TGCGCCAGCAGCTTGGCAGGGGTGGGCGAGCAGTACTTC.

The V and J genes are TRBV3-1 (or the pseudogene TRBV3-2) and TRBJ1-1; D remains ambiguous. V lost 4 bases to trimming and J lost 5 bases, with 17 bases between them. Looked up from germline, CDR1 is LGHDT and CDR2 is YNNKEL (reference sequence). The CDR3 consists of 15 residues. CDR3 bases: TGTGCCAGCAGCCCCCTACCGGCAGGTTTAACTGAAGCTTTCTTT. Translation gives CASSPLPAGLTEAFF.

V gene TRBV15 combines with J gene TRBJ1-1; TRBD1 might be the D (6 bases). Germline loops: CDR1 LNHNV, CDR2 YYDKDF (reference sequence). This CDR3 is 15 amino acids long. Trimming stripped 1 base from V and 3 bases from J, with 12 bases between. The CDR3 DNA is TGTGCCACCAGCAGAGGAGGGGGGACCCACACTGAAGCTTTCTTT. Protein: CATSRGGGTHTEAFF.

The genes are TRBV6-5 and TRBJ1-5; 8 positions agree with TRBD1. Trimming removed 4 bases from V and 2 bases from J; junction bases left unmatched: 4. The CDR3 loop spans 15 amino acids. The germline gives CDR1 MNHEY, CDR2 SVGAGI. For the CDR3, the DNA is TGTGCCAGCAGTTCAGGGGGCACAGGCAATCAGCCCCAGCATTTT. It codes for CASSSGGTGNQPQHF.

The genes are TRBV10-3 and TRBJ1-5; no reliable D call. Germline CDR1 reads ENHRY; CDR2 reads SYGVKD. With 0 bases removed from V and 0 bases from J, the gap between germline ends came to 6 bases. This CDR3 is 15 amino acids long. CDR3 nucleotide sequence: TGTGCCATCAGTGAGTCGGGTGTTAGCAATCAGCCCCAGCATTTT. It yields the protein CAISESGVSNQPQHF.

This chain connects TRBV29-1 to TRBJ2-2, with D uncertain. The CDR3 covers 13 residues. Germline V gives CDR1 SQVTM, CDR2 ANQGSEA. Trimming removed 4 bases at V and 2 bases at J, with 8 bases between. As DNA, the CDR3 is TGCAGCGTTGCGGTCTCCAACACCGGGGAGCTGTTTTTT. Residues: CSVAVSNTGELFF.

V usage is TRBV15 and J usage is TRBJ1-2, with TRBD1 matching over 8 bases. This CDR3 contains 12 residues. Germline-derived CDR1 and CDR2 are LNHNV and YYDKDF (reference sequence). Losses at the gene ends were 3 bases for V and 7 bases for J; bases not matched to a gene: 1. The CDR3 nucleotides read TGTGCCACCAGCAGCGACAGGGGTGGCTACACCTTC. It is translated as CATSSDRGGYTF.